The text below deals with one TCR beta chain. Its target is not known. The CDR3 totals 20 residues. Germline V gene sequence: CDR1 SGDLS, CDR2 YYNGEE. After removal of 3 bases from V and 0 bases from J, the junction contained 15 bases not matched to a gene. Profiling relied on immunoSEQ multiplex PCR, and the TCRdb table lists in-frame clones only, not all of them. Of 50,000 or so clones in the sample, 65% to 85% were seen once. Time point given: week 47, end of study. Each dose delivered 300 ug of mutant IDH1 20-mer peptide subcutaneously with imiquimod. The sample originates from a study of a mutant IDH1 vaccine in newly diagnosed glioma.

The sample here was PBMCs, taken from a glioma patient whose treatment included an IDH1 peptide vaccine. The J gene is TRBJ2-1, the V gene TRBV9; 10 nucleotides agree with TRBD2. This receptor was obtained from a young woman with glioma. Some clones in this sample may be carry-over from other donors' samples. CDR3 amino acids: CASSGREAGGSPSSYNEQFF. The CDR3, as DNA: TGTGCCAGCAGCGGGAGGGAAGCGGGAGGGTCGCCAAGCTCCTACAATGAGCAGTTCTTC. The entire variable domain, with the rest obtained from reference TRBV9 and TRBJ2-1, is as follows: DSGVTQTPKHLITATGQRVTLRCSPRSGDLSVYWYQQSLDQGLQFLIQYYNGEERAKGNILERFSAQQFPDLHSELNLSSLELGDSALYFCASSGREAGGSPSSYNEQFFGPGTRLTVL.